This T cell receptor (beta chain) was sequenced for a study of blood T cell repertoires in COVID-19. Study as a whole: Sites across the United States, Italy and Spain contributed samples from acute and convalescent COVID-19. T cells, B-cell-depleted T cells, or PBMCs supplied cDNA or gDNA.

Original handling: Amplifying reference gene primers gave estimates of nucleated cell counts. Assay: immunoSEQ multiplex PCR; the TCRdb copy retains only in-frame clones and omits some. V, J and clone size are those of that table, while D and trimming were read from the DNA. Of 250,000 to 350,000 clones in the sample, around 88% were seen once. Sequenced sample: peripheral blood. The origin of this receptor is a woman aged 45-60 years with acute or convalescent COVID-19.

In DNA, the CDR3 is TGTGCCAGCAGCGTAGTCGGACAGGCGGACTACGAGCAGTACTTC. As protein: CASSVVGQADYEQYF. The chain joins TRBV9 to TRBJ2-7, with 7 bases identical to TRBD1. The CDR3 length is 15 residues. The germline V gene encodes CDR1 SGDLS and CDR2 YYNGEE. V shed 0 bases and J 3 bases; nucleotides not matched to a gene: 6.